The rows below give T cell receptor beta chains drawn from one sample of a study of T cells after yellow fever vaccination. Each CDR3 protein gets one entry after TCRdb re-called the 5' RACE reads with MiXCR. This table has 100,000 to 150,000 distinct CDR3 sequences, about 7.4% appearing once. Here the sequenced sample was CD4+ T cells sorted from PBMCs, taken around 10 days after the first yellow fever vaccination. These receptors were taken from a man younger than 35 who received the YFV17D yellow fever vaccine. The CDR3 runs from the conserved cysteine through the conserved F or W. The D gene is left open where the match is weak. The size entry is marked missing in some rows and otherwise reads once, few, many or a size class.

length,size,J,D,V,CDR3,DNA
12,many,TRBJ1-1,TRBD1,TRBV7-2,CASSKTDREAFF,TGTGCCAGCAGCAAAACGGACAGGGAAGCTTTCTTT
13,many,TRBJ2-3,NA,TRBV18,CASSPPDGDTQYF,TGTGCCAGCTCACCCCCAGATGGAGATACGCAGTATTTT
14,few,TRBJ2-5,NA,TRBV18,CASSPPVFQETQYF,TGTGCCAGCTCACCACCAGTCTTCCAAGAGACCCAGTACTTC
17,many,TRBJ2-2,NA,TRBV6-5,CASSYSGGGANTGELFF,TGTGCCAGCAGTTACTCTGGCGGGGGCGCGAACACCGGGGAGCTGTTTTTT
16,many,TRBJ2-1,NA,TRBV20-1,CSARDRVSKNYNEQFF,TGCAGTGCTAGAGATCGGGTCAGCAAAAACTACAATGAGCAGTTCTTC
13,many,TRBJ1-6,TRBD1,TRBV20-1,CSALTGGTSPLHF,TGCAGTGCCCTGACAGGGGGTACTTCACCCCTCCACTTT
14,NA,TRBJ2-3,NA,TRBV5-4,CASPDISSSDTQYF,TGTGCCAGCCCGGACATTTCCAGCTCCGATACGCAGTATTTT
14,many,TRBJ1-6,NA,TRBV6-5,CASSPGYYNSPLHF,TGTGCCAGCAGTCCGGGATACTATAATTCACCCCTCCACTTT
13,many,TRBJ2-3,NA,TRBV24-1,CATSDLFVDTQYF,TGTGCCACCAGTGATTTGTTTGTGGATACGCAGTATTTT
14,many,TRBJ1-3,NA,TRBV3-1,CASSHPDSGNTIYF,TGTGCCAGCAGCCATCCCGACTCTGGAAACACCATATATTTT
15,many,TRBJ2-5,TRBD2,TRBV12-3/TRBV12-4,CASSSGLAALSTQYF,TGTGCCAGCAGTTCGGGACTAGCGGCCTTATCGACCCAGTACTTC
14,many,TRBJ2-7,NA,TRBV29-1,CSVFSPGGRYEQYF,TGCAGCGTTTTTTCCCCCGGAGGAAGGTACGAGCAGTACTTC
14,NA,TRBJ2-1,NA,TRBV19,CASSHSPSYNEQFF,TGTGCCAGTAGTCACAGTCCCTCCTACAATGAGCAGTTCTTC
13,NA,TRBJ2-7,NA,TRBV7-2,CASSLSSIYEQYF,TGTGCCAGCAGCTTAAGCTCCATCTACGAGCAGTACTTC
13,many,TRBJ1-1,NA,TRBV2,CASSVGTGTEAFF,TGTGCCAGCAGTGTTGGGACGGGCACTGAAGCTTTCTTT
18,NA,TRBJ2-2,TRBD2,TRBV7-2,CASSYHGTSGGPTGELFF,TGTGCCAGCAGCTACCACGGGACTAGCGGGGGCCCAACCGGGGAGCTGTTTTTT
15,many,TRBJ2-5,TRBD2,TRBV7-2,CASSLAGGSQETQYF,TGTGCCAGCAGCTTAGCGGGGGGGTCACAAGAGACCCAGTACTTC
14,many,TRBJ2-3,NA,TRBV7-3,CASSLGLGIDTQYF,TGTGCCAGCAGCTTAGGCCTAGGAATAGATACGCAGTATTTT
12,many,TRBJ2-3,NA,TRBV7-8,CASSLAPNTQYF,TGTGCCAGCAGCTTAGCGCCTAATACGCAGTATTTT
13,many,TRBJ2-3,NA,TRBV15,CATSVQRVDTQYF,TGTGCCACCAGCGTGCAGAGGGTAGATACGCAGTATTTT
14,many,TRBJ2-3,TRBD2,TRBV10-2,CASTRTSSADTQYF,TGCGCCAGCACCCGGACTAGCTCAGCAGATACGCAGTATTTT
14,many,TRBJ1-4,NA,TRBV11-1,CASSYGRVNEKLFF,TGTGCCAGCAGCTACGGACGGGTTAATGAAAAACTGTTTTTT
14,many,TRBJ2-3,NA,TRBV20-1,CSARDRLLLGTQYF,TGCAGTGCTAGAGATAGGCTGTTGCTCGGTACGCAGTATTTT
13,many,TRBJ2-5,NA,TRBV27,CASSFQIGETQYF,TGTGCCAGCAGTTTCCAAATCGGGGAGACCCAGTACTTC
14,many,TRBJ2-1,TRBD1,TRBV6-5,CASRATGLYNEQFF,TGTGCCAGCAGGGCGACAGGGTTATACAATGAGCAGTTCTTC
13,many,TRBJ2-7,TRBD1,TRBV5-5,CASSTRDSYEQYF,TGTGCCAGCAGCACCCGGGACAGTTACGAGCAGTACTTC
16,many,TRBJ2-6,NA,TRBV30,CAFTWGADSGANVLTF,TGTGCCTTTACATGGGGAGCTGACTCTGGGGCCAACGTCCTGACTTTC
13,NA,TRBJ2-1,NA,TRBV19,CASSAQKATEQFF,TGTGCCAGTAGTGCACAGAAAGCAACTGAGCAGTTCTTC
16,NA,TRBJ2-7,NA,TRBV7-2,CASSLDAVTGSYEQYF,TGTGCCAGCAGCTTAGACGCCGTGACAGGCTCCTACGAGCAGTACTTC
18,many,TRBJ2-3,TRBD2,TRBV4-3,CASSQGGTSGGYTDTQYF,TGCGCCAGCAGCCAAGGGGGAACTAGCGGGGGCTACACAGATACGCAGTATTTT
14,many,TRBJ2-1,TRBD2,TRBV7-9,CASSFSGGQDEQFF,TGTGCCAGCAGCTTCAGCGGGGGGCAGGATGAGCAGTTCTTC
13,many,TRBJ2-1,NA,TRBV7-2,CASSLTPRTEQFF,TGTGCCAGCAGCTTAACCCCTCGGACCGAGCAGTTCTTC
13,many,TRBJ2-5,NA,TRBV7-7,CASSPGHQETQYF,TGTGCCAGCAGCCCGGGACACCAAGAGACCCAGTACTTC
15,few,TRBJ2-2,TRBD2,TRBV7-6,CASSFLAGNTGELFF,TGTGCCAGCAGCTTTCTAGCGGGGAACACCGGGGAGCTGTTTTTT
17,NA,TRBJ2-5,TRBD2,TRBV5-1,CASSGSWSGGRQENQYF,TGCGCCAGCAGCGGGAGTTGGAGCGGGGGACGTCAAGAGAACCAGTACTTC